This is a list of T cell receptor beta chains from one sample in a study of shared clonotypes between healthy human individuals. Method: immunoSEQ multiplex PCR; TCRdb's copy keeps in-frame clones and lacks some. This table holds about 460,000 clones, approximately 80% found once. What was sequenced was PBMCs. Receptors were obtained from a woman aged 40-49 years in good health. Some clones in this sample may be carry-over from other donors' samples. Both conserved end residues are part of each CDR3. D genes are given only for firm matches. The size entry is marked missing in some rows and otherwise reads once, few, many or a size class.

d_call clone_size j_call v_call cdr3_nt cdr3_aa
NA NA TRBJ1-2 TRBV5-1 TGCGCCAGCAGCTTGGGAACGGGGGCCGGCTACACCTTC CASSLGTGAGYTF
NA NA TRBJ2-1 TRBV19 TGTGCCAGTAGTATCTTCGGGGGAGGTGCGTCCTACAATGAGCAGTTCTTC CASSIFGGGASYNEQFF
NA NA TRBJ2-2 TRBV5-4 TGTGCCAGCAGCTTGGGTGGGGAGAACACCGGGGAGCTGTTTTTT CASSLGGENTGELFF
TRBD2 NA TRBJ2-3 TRBV5-4 TGTGCCAGCAGCTCCAGTATAGCGGGAGGGGGAGGAGATACGCAGTATTTT CASSSSIAGGGGDTQYF
TRBD2 NA TRBJ2-3 TRBV27 TGTGCCAGCAGATTAGCGGGATTCAGAGATACGCAGTATTTT CASRLAGFRDTQYF
NA NA TRBJ2-5 TRBV5-1 TGCGCCAGCAGCTTGGCCTTAACGGCCAGCGAGACCCAGTACTTC CASSLALTASETQYF
TRBD2 NA TRBJ2-1 TRBV7-3 TGTGCCAGCAGCCGCGAGACTAGCGGGATTTACAATGAGCAGTTCTTC CASSRETSGIYNEQFF
TRBD2 NA TRBJ2-3 TRBV7-2 TGTGCCAGCAGCTTACCGACTAGCGGGAGTGGGGGAAGCACAGATACGCAGTATTTT CASSLPTSGSGGSTDTQYF
TRBD2 NA TRBJ2-5 TRBV5-1 TGCGCCAGCAGTAGGGCGGGAGGGGAGACCCAGTACTTC CASSRAGGETQYF
NA NA TRBJ2-3 TRBV7-3 TGTGCCAGCGGGCCCGGTACCACAGATACGCAGTATTTT CASGPGTTDTQYF
TRBD2 NA TRBJ2-7 TRBV27 TGTGCCAGCAGGGCTAGCGGCTGGTACGAGCAGTACTTC CASRASGWYEQYF
TRBD1 NA TRBJ2-1 TRBV5-8 TGTGCCAGCAGCTTTTATGGGGGACAGGGAGGCTATGAGCAGTTCTTC CASSFYGGQGGYEQFF
TRBD1 NA TRBJ1-1 TRBV28 TGTGCCAGCAGTTTACGCCAGGGGGCTGAAGCTTTCTTT CASSLRQGAEAFF
NA NA TRBJ2-2 TRBV7-2 TGTGCCAGCAGCCCCCCCGGGCTCACCGGGGAGCTGTTTTTT CASSPPGLTGELFF
TRBD1 NA TRBJ2-7 TRBV7-6 TGTGCCAGCAGCCCCACAGGGGGAATAACTACCTACGAGCAGTACTTC CASSPTGGITTYEQYF
TRBD1 NA TRBJ2-1 TRBV7-9 TGTGCCAGCAGCTTAGGGGACAGCCGAGATGAGCAGTTCTTC CASSLGDSRDEQFF
NA NA TRBJ1-5 TRBV15 TGTGCCACCAGCAGAGATGGGGAGAGGGATCAGCCCCAGCATTTT CATSRDGERDQPQHF
NA NA TRBJ2-7 TRBV18 TGTGCCAGCTCACCAGGGGCAGCGACCTACGAGCAGTACTTC CASSPGAATYEQYF
TRBD2 NA TRBJ2-3 TRBV19 TGTGCCAGTAAGAGACTAGCGGGAGGAGGGGGAGATACGCAGTATTTT CASKRLAGGGGDTQYF
NA NA TRBJ1-6 TRBV28 TGTGCCAGCAGTCTGTTGACAGGTACCCATTCACCCCTCCACTTT CASSLLTGTHSPLHF
TRBD1 NA TRBJ2-5 TRBV6-1 TGTGCCAGCAGTGCGGGACAGGGGAGAGAGACCCAGTACTTC CASSAGQGRETQYF
NA NA TRBJ2-5 TRBV6-9 TGTGCCAGCAGTTATAGTATTGCCAGCGTTCGGCAGACCCAGTACTTC CASSYSIASVRQTQYF
NA NA TRBJ2-1 TRBV30 TGTGCCTGGAGTGTAAGTGGGGTGGGTGAGCAGTTCTTC CAWSVSGVGEQFF
TRBD1 NA TRBJ2-5 TRBV4-2 TGTGCCAGCAGCCAAAAGACAGGGAACCAAGAGACCCAGTACTTC CASSQKTGNQETQYF
TRBD2 NA TRBJ2-7 TRBV5-1 TGCGCCAGCAGCATAGCGGGGACCTACGAGCAGTACTTC CASSIAGTYEQYF
TRBD2 few TRBJ2-7 TRBV7-8 TGTGCCAGCAGCTTAGCGCGACGGGAGGTCTCCTACGAGCAGTACTTC CASSLARREVSYEQYF
TRBD2 NA TRBJ2-7 TRBV6-1 TGTGCCAGCATTGATGGGAGGGCGGGCGAGCAGTACTTC CASIDGRAGEQYF
NA NA TRBJ2-5 TRBV29-1 TGCAGCGTAGACCAGGGAAGGGAGACCCAGTACTTC CSVDQGRETQYF
NA once TRBJ1-1 TRBV30 TGTGCCTGGAGTGTAGGGTTTGGGAACACTGAAGCTTTCTTT CAWSVGFGNTEAFF
TRBD2 once TRBJ2-7 TRBV7-9 TGTGCCAGCAGCATCGGGGAGGGCTACGAGCAGTACTTC CASSIGEGYEQYF
TRBD1 NA TRBJ2-5 TRBV7-3 TGTGCCAGCAGCGGAGGGACAGGGGGTAGTGAGACCCAGTACTTC CASSGGTGGSETQYF
NA NA TRBJ1-5 TRBV19 TGTGCCAGTACCCAGCTCGGGGGGGCAAGGGGTTTGCAGCCCCAGCATTTT CASTQLGGARGLQPQHF
NA once TRBJ2-2 TRBV19 TGTGCCAGTAGTCCCGTGCGGGCTCCCGGGGAGCTGTTTTTT CASSPVRAPGELFF
NA many TRBJ2-5 TRBV25-1 TGTGCCAGCAGTGGTGGGCCGGAGACCCAGTACTTC CASSGGPETQYF
NA NA TRBJ1-2 TRBV30 TGTGCCTGGGGTCGAGAGGGCTATGGCTACACCTTC CAWGREGYGYTF
TRBD2 NA TRBJ2-1 TRBV27 TGTGCCAGCAGTCTAGCGGGGACCTACAATGAGCAGTTCTTC CASSLAGTYNEQFF
TRBD2 NA TRBJ2-7 TRBV4-2 TGTGCCAGCAGCCAACTAACTTCGGGGGGCTCCTACGAGCAGTACTTC CASSQLTSGGSYEQYF
NA NA TRBJ2-7 TRBV18 TGTGCCAGCTCATCTCGCGGGACAGTCTCCTACGAGCAGTACTTC CASSSRGTVSYEQYF
NA NA TRBJ2-7 TRBV27 TGTGCCAGCAGAGGGGCCGGACCCTACGAGCAGTACTTC CASRGAGPYEQYF
NA NA TRBJ1-3 TRBV11-2 TGTGCCAGCAGCTTAGATCCGGGGAGAACTGGAAACACCATATATTTT CASSLDPGRTGNTIYF
NA NA TRBJ1-4 TRBV6-1 TGTGCCAGCAGTCCCCAGGACGGCTCAGATGAAAAACTGTTTTTT CASSPQDGSDEKLFF
TRBD2 NA TRBJ2-1 TRBV23-1 TGCGCCAGCAGTCAAAGGCGACGGGAGGGGAACAATGAGCAGTTCTTC CASSQRRREGNNEQFF
NA NA TRBJ2-7 TRBV28 TGTGCCAGCAGTTCGATTGCCCGGGGCCGGGTATACGAGCAGTACTTC CASSSIARGRVYEQYF
TRBD2 NA TRBJ2-7 TRBV4-2 TGTGCCAGCAGCCAAGGACTAGCGGGAGGCTACGAGCAGTACTTC CASSQGLAGGYEQYF
TRBD2 NA TRBJ2-5 TRBV28 TGTGCCAGCAGCCTCCGCGGCGGGAGACCGGAGACCCAGTACTTC CASSLRGGRPETQYF
TRBD1 NA TRBJ2-5 TRBV18 TGTGCCAGCTCACCAGAGACAGGGCAGGAGACCCAGTACTTC CASSPETGQETQYF
NA few TRBJ1-4 TRBV5-4 TGTGCCAGCAGGCGGGACGGAGGGAATGAAAAACTGTTTTTT CASRRDGGNEKLFF
NA NA TRBJ1-1 TRBV9 TGTGCCAGCAGCGTAGAGGGATGGACTGAAGCTTTCTTT CASSVEGWTEAFF
TRBD2 NA TRBJ2-7 TRBV6-5 TGTGCCAGCAGTTACGATAGCGGGTCCTCCTACGAGCAGTACTTC CASSYDSGSSYEQYF
NA NA TRBJ1-1 TRBV28 TGTGCCAGCAGAAGATCCGGGAACACTGAAGCTTTCTTT CASRRSGNTEAFF
NA NA TRBJ2-3 TRBV6-5 TGTGCCAGCAGTTACTCGAGGAGCGGTGCAGATACGCAGTATTTT CASSYSRSGADTQYF
TRBD2 NA TRBJ2-3 TRBV7-3 TGTGCCAGCAGCACCGGGACTAGCGGGGCCCGCACAGATACGCAGTATTTT CASSTGTSGARTDTQYF
TRBD1 NA TRBJ1-1 TRBV6-4 TGTGCCAGCAGTGAGGGGACAGCGAACACTGAAGCTTTCTTT CASSEGTANTEAFF
NA many TRBJ2-7 TRBV29-1 TGCAGTGCACAGGGATCCTACGAGCAGTACTTC CSAQGSYEQYF
NA NA TRBJ2-7 TRBV20-1 TGCAGTGCTAGCAGCCTCTCCGAGCAGTACTTC CSASSLSEQYF